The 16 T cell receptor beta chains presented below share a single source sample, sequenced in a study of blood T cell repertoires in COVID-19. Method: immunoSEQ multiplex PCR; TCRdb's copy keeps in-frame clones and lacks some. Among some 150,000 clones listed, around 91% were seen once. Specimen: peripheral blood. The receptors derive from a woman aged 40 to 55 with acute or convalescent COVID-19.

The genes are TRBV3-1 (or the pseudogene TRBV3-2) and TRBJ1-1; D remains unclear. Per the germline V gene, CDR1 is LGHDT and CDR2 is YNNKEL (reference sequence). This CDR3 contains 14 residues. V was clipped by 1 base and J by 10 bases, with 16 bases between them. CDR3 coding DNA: TGTGCCAGCAGCCAAGCAGCGGCAGGACCTCGAGCTTTCTTT. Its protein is CASSQAAAGPRAFF.

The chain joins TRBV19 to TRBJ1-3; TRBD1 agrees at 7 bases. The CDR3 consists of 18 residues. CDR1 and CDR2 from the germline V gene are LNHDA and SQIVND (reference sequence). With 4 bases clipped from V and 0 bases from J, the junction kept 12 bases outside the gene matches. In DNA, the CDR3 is TGTGCCAGTAGTAGAAGGGCCGGGACAGACTTCTCTGGAAACACCATATATTTT. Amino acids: CASSRRAGTDFSGNTIYF.

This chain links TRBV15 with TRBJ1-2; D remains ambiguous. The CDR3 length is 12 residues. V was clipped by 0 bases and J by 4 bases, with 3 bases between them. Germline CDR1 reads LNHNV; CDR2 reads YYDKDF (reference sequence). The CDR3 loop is CATSRDFYGYTF. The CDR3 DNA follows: TGTGCCACCAGCAGAGACTTCTATGGCTACACCTTC. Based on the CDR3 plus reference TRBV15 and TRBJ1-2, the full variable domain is DAMVIQNPRYQVTQFGKPVTLSCSQTLNHNVMYWYQQKSSQAPKLLFHYYDKDFNNEADTPDNFQSRRPNTSFCFLDIRSPGLGDTAMYLCATSRDFYGYTFGSGTRLTVV.

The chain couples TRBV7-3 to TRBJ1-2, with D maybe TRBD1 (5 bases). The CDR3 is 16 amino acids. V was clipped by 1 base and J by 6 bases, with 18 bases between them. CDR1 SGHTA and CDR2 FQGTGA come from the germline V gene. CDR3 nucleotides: TGTGCCAGCAGCTTAAACCGTCCGGGGGAAGGGGATGGCTACACCTTC. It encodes CASSLNRPGEGDGYTF.

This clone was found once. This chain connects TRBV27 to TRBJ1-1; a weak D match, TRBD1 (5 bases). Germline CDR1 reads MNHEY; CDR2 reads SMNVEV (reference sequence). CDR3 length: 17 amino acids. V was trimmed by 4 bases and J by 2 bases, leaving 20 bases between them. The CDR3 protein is CASSYNPRGGSNTEAFF. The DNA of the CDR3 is TGTGCCAGCAGTTATAACCCCCGCGGGGGGAGTAACACTGAAGCTTTCTTT.

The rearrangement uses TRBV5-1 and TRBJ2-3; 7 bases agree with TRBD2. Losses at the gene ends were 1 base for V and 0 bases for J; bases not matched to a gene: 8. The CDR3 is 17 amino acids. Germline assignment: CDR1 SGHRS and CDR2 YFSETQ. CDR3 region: CASSLFSAGASTDTQYF. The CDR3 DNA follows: TGCGCCAGCAGCTTGTTCTCCGCGGGAGCTAGCACAGATACGCAGTATTTT.

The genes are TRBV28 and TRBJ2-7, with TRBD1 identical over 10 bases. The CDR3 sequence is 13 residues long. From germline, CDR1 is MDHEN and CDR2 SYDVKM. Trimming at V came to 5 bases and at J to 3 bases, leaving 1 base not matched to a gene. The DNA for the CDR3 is TGTGCCAGCAGTCGGACAGGGGGCTACGAGCAGTACTTC. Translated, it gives CASSRTGGYEQYF.

DNA of the CDR3: TGTGCCAGCAGCTTACGGTTCAGAGGGACTACCTCACTCGGTGAGCAGTTCTTC. Amino acids: CASSLRFRGTTSLGEQFF. The chain combines TRBV7-9 with TRBJ2-1, with TRBD2 matching 7 bases. The V segment lost 2 bases and the J segment 9 bases; nucleotides outside the gene matches: 19. This CDR3 is 18 amino acids long. CDR1 SEHNR and CDR2 FQNEAQ come from the germline V gene (reference sequence).

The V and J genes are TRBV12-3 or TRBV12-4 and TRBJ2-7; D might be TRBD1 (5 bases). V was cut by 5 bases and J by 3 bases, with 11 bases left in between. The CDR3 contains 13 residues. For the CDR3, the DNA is TGTGCCAGCAGTACCAATAGGGGCTACGAGCAGTACTTC. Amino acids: CASSTNRGYEQYF.

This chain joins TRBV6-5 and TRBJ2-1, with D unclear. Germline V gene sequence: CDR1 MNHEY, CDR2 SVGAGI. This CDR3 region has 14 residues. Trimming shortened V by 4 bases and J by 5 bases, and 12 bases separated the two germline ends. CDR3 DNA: TGTGCCAGCAGTTTTGGTGGGCCCCACAATGAGCAGTTCTTC. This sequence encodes CASSFGGPHNEQFF.

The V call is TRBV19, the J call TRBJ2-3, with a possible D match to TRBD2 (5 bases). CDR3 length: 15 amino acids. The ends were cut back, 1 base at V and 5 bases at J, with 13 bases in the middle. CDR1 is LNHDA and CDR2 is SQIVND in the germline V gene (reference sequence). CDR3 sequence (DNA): TGTGCCAGTAGTATAGCGGTCGGTAGCGTAGATACGCAGTATTTT. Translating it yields CASSIAVGSVDTQYF.

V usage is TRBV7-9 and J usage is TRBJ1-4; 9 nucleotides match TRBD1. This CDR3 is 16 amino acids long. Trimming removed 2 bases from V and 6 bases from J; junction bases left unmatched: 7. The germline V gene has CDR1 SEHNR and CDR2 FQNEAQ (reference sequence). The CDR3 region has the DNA TGTGCCAGCAGCTTAATAACAGGGGGCCCATATGAAAAACTGTTTTTT. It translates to CASSLITGGPYEKLFF.

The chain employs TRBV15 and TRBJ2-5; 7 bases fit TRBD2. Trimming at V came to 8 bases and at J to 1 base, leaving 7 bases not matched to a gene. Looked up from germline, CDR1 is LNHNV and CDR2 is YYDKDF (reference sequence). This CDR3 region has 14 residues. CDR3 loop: CATRPGLVQETQYF. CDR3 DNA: TGTGCCACCCGTCCAGGACTAGTCCAAGAGACCCAGTACTTC.

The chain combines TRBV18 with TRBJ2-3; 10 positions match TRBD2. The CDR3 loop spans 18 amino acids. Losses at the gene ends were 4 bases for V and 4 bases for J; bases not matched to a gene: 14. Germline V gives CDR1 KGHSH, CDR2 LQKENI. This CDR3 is CASSQASLAGANPDTQYF. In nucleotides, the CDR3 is TGTGCCAGCTCACAGGCCTCTCTAGCGGGGGCGAACCCAGATACGCAGTATTTT.

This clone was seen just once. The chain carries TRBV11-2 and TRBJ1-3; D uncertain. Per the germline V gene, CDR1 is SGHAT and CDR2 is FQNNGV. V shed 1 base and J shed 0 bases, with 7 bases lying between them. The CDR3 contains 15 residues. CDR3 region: CASSLVRSSGNTIYF. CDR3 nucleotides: TGTGCCAGCAGCTTAGTTAGGAGCTCTGGAAACACCATATATTTT.

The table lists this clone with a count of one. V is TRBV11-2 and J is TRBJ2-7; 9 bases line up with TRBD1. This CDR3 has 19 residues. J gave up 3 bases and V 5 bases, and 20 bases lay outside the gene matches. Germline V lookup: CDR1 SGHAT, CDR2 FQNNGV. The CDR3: CASSVSGTGRSYPNYEQYF. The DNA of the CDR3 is TGTGCCAGCAGCGTATCCGGGACAGGGCGCTCATATCCTAACTACGAGCAGTACTTC.